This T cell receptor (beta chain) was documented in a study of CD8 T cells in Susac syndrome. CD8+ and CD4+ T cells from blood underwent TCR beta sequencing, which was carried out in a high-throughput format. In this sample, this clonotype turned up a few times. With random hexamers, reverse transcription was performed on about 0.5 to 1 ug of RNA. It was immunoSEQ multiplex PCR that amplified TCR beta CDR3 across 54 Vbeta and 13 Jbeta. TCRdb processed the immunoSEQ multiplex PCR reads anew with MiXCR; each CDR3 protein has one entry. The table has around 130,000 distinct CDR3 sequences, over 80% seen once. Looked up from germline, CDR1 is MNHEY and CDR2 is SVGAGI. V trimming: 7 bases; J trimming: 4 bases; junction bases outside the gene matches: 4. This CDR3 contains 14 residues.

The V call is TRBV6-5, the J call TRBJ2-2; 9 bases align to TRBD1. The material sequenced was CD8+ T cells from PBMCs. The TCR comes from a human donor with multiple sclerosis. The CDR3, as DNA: TGTGCCAGCACACAGGGGGCGGGCACCGGGGAGCTGTTTTTT. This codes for CASTQGAGTGELFF.